This TCR beta chain stems from a study of blood T cell repertoires in COVID-19. At the level of the study: COVID-19 samples collected from the United States, Italy and Spain covered acute and convalescent phases. In each case, the material was cDNA or gDNA derived from T cells, B-cell-depleted T cells, or PBMCs.

Trimming removed 4 bases at V and 0 bases at J, with 10 bases between. Germline CDR1 reads SGHDT; CDR2 reads YYEEEE. The length of the CDR3 is 15 residues. In the authors' methods: Quantification of nucleated cells was approximated via reference gene primer amplification. Generated by immunoSEQ multiplex PCR, the TCRdb table keeps only in-frame clones and is missing some. V and J calls and clone size are given by that table; D and trimming were obtained from the DNA. The table records around 180,000 clones, approximately 80% of them present only once. Participants, roughly 18 to 89 years old, spanned approximately 25 US areas.

V gene TRBV5-6 combines with J gene TRBJ1-4, with D unclear. The TCR comes from a man aged 50-60 years who had recovered from COVID-19. Sequenced material: PBMCs or T cells enriched from blood (not recorded which). The CDR3 sequence is CASSRYEATNEKLFF. The CDR3 nucleotides read TGTGCCAGCAGCAGATACGAGGCAACTAATGAAAAACTGTTTTTT.